This is a list of T cell receptor beta chains from one sample in a study of blood T cell repertoires in COVID-19. Here immunoSEQ multiplex PCR was the method, and the copy in TCRdb shows in-frame clones only, minus some. The sample consists of about 150,000 clones, 76% of them appearing once. Sequencing was carried out using peripheral blood. The source of these receptors is a woman over 75 with acute or convalescent COVID-19. Both conserved end residues are part of each CDR3. D genes are given only for firm matches. Clone size is shown for a subset of rows, as once, few, many or a class of expanded clone.

>TRBJ1-3|-|TRBV25-1|-
TGTGCCAGCAGTGTGGGGGGGATCGGAAACACCATATATTTT
CASSVGGIGNTIYF
>TRBJ2-7|-|TRBV19|TRBD2
TGTGCCAGTAGTATAGTAGCGGGAACCTACGAGCAGTACTTC
CASSIVAGTYEQYF
>TRBJ1-3|-|TRBV21-1|-
TGTGCCAGCAGCAAAGGTCGAGGGGGGGATCGTGGAAACACCATATATTTT
CASSKGRGGDRGNTIYF
>TRBJ1-1|-|TRBV6-6|TRBD1
TGTGCCAGCAGTGGACAGGGTCTGGGGGACACTGAAGCTTTCTTT
CASSGQGLGDTEAFF
>TRBJ1-4|-|TRBV19|TRBD1
TGTGCCAGTGAGGACAGGAGTTATGAAAAACTGTTTTTT
CASEDRSYEKLFF
>TRBJ1-2|-|TRBV7-3|TRBD1
TGTGCCAGCAGCCGAGGGGGGACAGCCTATGGCTACACCTTC
CASSRGGTAYGYTF
>TRBJ2-1|-|TRBV6-2/TRBV6-3|TRBD1
TGTGCCAGCAGTTATTCGGCCTACTCGCCGGGACAGGGGGCTTACAATGAGCAGTTCTTC
CASSYSAYSPGQGAYNEQFF
>TRBJ2-1|once|TRBV11-2|TRBD2
TGTGCCAGCCGGCTAGCGGGAGTTGGGTTTGGCAATGAGCAGTTCTTC
CASRLAGVGFGNEQFF
>TRBJ2-2|-|TRBV30|TRBD1
TGTGCCTGGGAATTAACCGGGACAGGGGCCGGGGAGCTGTTTTTT
CAWELTGTGAGELFF
>TRBJ1-2|-|TRBV11-2|TRBD1
TGTGCCAGCAGCTTATTTGGGACAGAGAGAAACTATGGCTACACCTTC
CASSLFGTERNYGYTF
>TRBJ1-5|few|TRBV19|-
TGTGCCAGTACAAGGTACGAGGGCAATCAGCCCCAGCATTTT
CASTRYEGNQPQHF
>TRBJ1-1|-|TRBV5-1|-
TGCGCCAGCAGCTTGGCCCTGGGGGGGCATCTGGGCACTGAAGCTTTCTTT
CASSLALGGHLGTEAFF
>TRBJ1-5|-|TRBV5-1|-
TGCGCCAGCAGCCTTTGGGGGGATCAGCCCCAGCATTTT
CASSLWGDQPQHF
>TRBJ1-2|few|TRBV4-3|-
TGCGCCAGCAGCCAAGAGGGGGGAGCTGGCTACACCTTC
CASSQEGGAGYTF
>TRBJ2-1|-|TRBV6-5|TRBD2
TGTGCCAGCAGATACATCACTAGCGGTGTCTACAATGAGCAGTTCTTC
CASRYITSGVYNEQFF
>TRBJ2-2|few|TRBV24-1|-
TGTGCCACCAGTGAGGGGACGGGGGCCGGGGAGCTGTTTTTT
CATSEGTGAGELFF
>TRBJ1-1|-|TRBV19|-
TGTGCCAGTATTAACTCGGGGGGGCTGGACACTGAAGCTTTCTTT
CASINSGGLDTEAFF
>TRBJ2-7|-|TRBV18|TRBD2
TGTGCCAGCTCAACTCTCTCTAGCGGGAGGTTGTACGAGCAGTACTTC
CASSTLSSGRLYEQYF
>TRBJ2-3|-|TRBV27|-
TGTGCCAGCAGTTTATCGAGAGGGTTTGATACGCAGTATTTT
CASSLSRGFDTQYF
>TRBJ1-4|-|TRBV12-3/TRBV12-4|-
TGTGCCAGCAGAACAGGGACCTACGAAAAACTGTTTTTT
CASRTGTYEKLFF
>TRBJ2-3|few|TRBV27|TRBD2
TGTGCCAGCAGCCGGATAGCGGGAGGGCCGGATACGCAGTATTTT
CASSRIAGGPDTQYF
>TRBJ2-3|-|TRBV27|TRBD2
TGTGCCAGCACCGGACTAGCGGGAGTTGATACGCAGTATTTT
CASTGLAGVDTQYF
>TRBJ1-1|-|TRBV6-5|TRBD1
TGTGCCAGCACTCTATCAGGGGGCACTGAAGCTTTCTTT
CASTLSGGTEAFF
>TRBJ1-1|-|TRBV6-5|-
TGTGCCAGCAAAAGGGGTCAGTTTAACACTGAAGCTTTCTTT
CASKRGQFNTEAFF
>TRBJ1-3|-|TRBV5-1|-
TGCGCCAGCAGCTTGGAGGGGGTCGTCTCTGGAAACACCATATATTTT
CASSLEGVVSGNTIYF
>TRBJ1-2|-|TRBV19|-
TGTGCCAGTAGCCGGGGAGGGGCTTATGGCTACACCTTC
CASSRGGAYGYTF
>TRBJ1-1|-|TRBV18|-
TGTGCCAGCTCAAGGACAGAGAACACTGAAGCTTTCTTT
CASSRTENTEAFF
>TRBJ2-1|few|TRBV11-3|-
TGTGCCAGCAGCAGGAATGACTATGAGCAGTTCTTC
CASSRNDYEQFF
>TRBJ1-1|-|TRBV7-8|-
TGTGCCAGCAGCTTAAATGAGGGCAACACTGAAGCTTTCTTT
CASSLNEGNTEAFF
>TRBJ2-5|-|TRBV7-7|TRBD2
TGTGCTAGCAGCTTAGCTCTAGCGGGGGGCCAAGAGACCCAGTACTTC
CASSLALAGGQETQYF
>TRBJ1-1|-|TRBV7-2|TRBD1
TGTGCCAGCAGCCGGGACAGGGTGAACACTGAAGCTTTCTTT
CASSRDRVNTEAFF
>TRBJ2-7|-|TRBV11-2|-
TGTGCCAGCAGCGCCCTTACGGGGACACCACTCTACGAGCAGTACTTC
CASSALTGTPLYEQYF
>TRBJ1-2|-|TRBV3-1/TRBV3-2|TRBD1
TGTGCCAGCAGCCCCCCCTGGGACAGCAGAAACTATGGCTACACCTTC
CASSPPWDSRNYGYTF
>TRBJ2-2|-|TRBV5-1|TRBD1
TGCGCCAGCAGCCCCGACAGGGGGCCGGGCACCGGGGAGCTGTTTTTT
CASSPDRGPGTGELFF
>TRBJ2-7|-|TRBV10-3|-
TGTGCCATCAGTGAGTTTACAGGGTCGAGGGCCTACGAGCAGTACTTC
CAISEFTGSRAYEQYF
>TRBJ1-3|-|TRBV11-2|-
TGTGCCAGCAGCTCCTCGACAGGCTCTGGAAACACCATATATTTT
CASSSSTGSGNTIYF
>TRBJ1-4|once|TRBV12-3/TRBV12-4|-
TGTGCCAGCAGCCAGCGGGCTACCGAAAAACTGTTTTTT
CASSQRATEKLFF
>TRBJ1-1|-|TRBV4-2|-
TGTGCCAGCAGCCAAGATGGAGACAGGACTGAAGCTTTCTTT
CASSQDGDRTEAFF
>TRBJ2-1|-|TRBV12-2|-
TGTGCAAGTCGCTTAGTTCGTCGGCGGGGAAGCTCCTACAATGAGCAGTTCTTC
CASRLVRRRGSSYNEQFF
>TRBJ1-6|few|TRBV3-1/TRBV3-2|-
TGTGCCAGCAGCCAAGTATCAGGGTCGAATTCACCCCTCCACTTT
CASSQVSGSNSPLHF
>TRBJ2-2|once|TRBV2|-
TGTGCCAGCAAAAAGTGGTTCAGCACCGGGGAGCTGTTTTTT
CASKKWFSTGELFF
>TRBJ2-1|-|TRBV11-2|TRBD2
TGTGCCAGCAGCTTAGCGGGGGGGGACAATGAGCAGTTCTTC
CASSLAGGDNEQFF
>TRBJ1-4|-|TRBV3-1/TRBV3-2|TRBD1
TGTGCCAGCAGCCCGACGGGGCAGGGGGGCGAAAAACTGTTTTTT
CASSPTGQGGEKLFF
>TRBJ1-3|-|TRBV11-2|TRBD1
TGTGCCAGCAGCATCTCTCCGGGACAGGGGGCATTCACCATATATTTT
CASSISPGQGAFTIYF
>TRBJ1-6|-|TRBV3-1/TRBV3-2|TRBD1
TGTGCCAGCAGCCAAAAGGGACAGAAGAGCTCCTATAATTCACCCCTCCACTTT
CASSQKGQKSSYNSPLHF